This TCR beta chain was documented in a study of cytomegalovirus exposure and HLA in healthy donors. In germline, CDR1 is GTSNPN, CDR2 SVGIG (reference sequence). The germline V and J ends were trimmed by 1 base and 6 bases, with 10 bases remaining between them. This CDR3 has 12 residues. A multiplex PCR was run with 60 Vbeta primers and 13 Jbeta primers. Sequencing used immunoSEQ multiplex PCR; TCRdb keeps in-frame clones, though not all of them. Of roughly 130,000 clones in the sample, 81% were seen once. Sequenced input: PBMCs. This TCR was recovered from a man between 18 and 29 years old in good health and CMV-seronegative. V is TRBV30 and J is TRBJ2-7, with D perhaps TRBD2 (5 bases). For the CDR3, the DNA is TGTGCCTGGAGTGGGCCGGGGAGCGAGCAGTACTTC. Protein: CAWSGPGSEQYF.